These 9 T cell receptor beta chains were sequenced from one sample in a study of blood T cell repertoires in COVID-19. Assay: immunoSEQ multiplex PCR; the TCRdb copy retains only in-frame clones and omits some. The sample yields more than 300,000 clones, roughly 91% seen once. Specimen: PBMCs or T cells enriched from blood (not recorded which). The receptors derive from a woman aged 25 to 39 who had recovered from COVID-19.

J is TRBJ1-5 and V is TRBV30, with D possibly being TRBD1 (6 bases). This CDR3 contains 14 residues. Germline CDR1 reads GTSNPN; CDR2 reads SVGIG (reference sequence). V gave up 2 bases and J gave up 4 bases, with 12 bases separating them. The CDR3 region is CAWSKTGLNQPQHF. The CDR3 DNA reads TGTGCCTGGAGTAAAACAGGGTTGAATCAGCCCCAGCATTTT.

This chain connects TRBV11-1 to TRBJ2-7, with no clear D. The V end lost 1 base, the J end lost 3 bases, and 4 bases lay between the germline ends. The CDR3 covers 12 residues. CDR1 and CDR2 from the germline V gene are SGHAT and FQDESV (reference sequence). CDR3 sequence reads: CASSLVNYEQYF. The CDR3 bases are TGTGCCAGCAGCTTAGTCAACTACGAGCAGTACTTC.

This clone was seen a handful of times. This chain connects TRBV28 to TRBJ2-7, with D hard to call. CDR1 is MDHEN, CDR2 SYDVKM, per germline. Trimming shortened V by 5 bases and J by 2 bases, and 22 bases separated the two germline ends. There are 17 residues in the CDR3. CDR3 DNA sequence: TGTGCCAGCAGTCCCTTCAAATTTGGGCAGCTCCCCTACGAGCAGTACTTC. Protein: CASSPFKFGQLPYEQYF.

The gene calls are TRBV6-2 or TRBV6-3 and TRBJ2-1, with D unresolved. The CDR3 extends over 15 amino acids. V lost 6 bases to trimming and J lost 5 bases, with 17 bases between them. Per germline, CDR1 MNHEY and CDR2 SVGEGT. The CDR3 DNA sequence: TGTGCCAGCAGCCGGAGACCTCAGAGACACAATGAGCAGTTCTTC. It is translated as CASSRRPQRHNEQFF.

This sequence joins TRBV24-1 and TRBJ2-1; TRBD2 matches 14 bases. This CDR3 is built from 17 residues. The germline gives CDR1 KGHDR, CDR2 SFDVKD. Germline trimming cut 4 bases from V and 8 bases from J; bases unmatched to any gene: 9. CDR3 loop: CATSEGGGLAGGDEQFF. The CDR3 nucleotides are TGTGCCACCAGTGAGGGTGGCGGACTAGCGGGAGGAGATGAGCAGTTCTTC.

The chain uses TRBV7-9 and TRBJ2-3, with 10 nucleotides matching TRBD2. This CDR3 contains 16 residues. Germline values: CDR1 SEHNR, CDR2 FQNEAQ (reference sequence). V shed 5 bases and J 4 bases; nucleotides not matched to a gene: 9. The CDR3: CASSRGASGSADTQYF. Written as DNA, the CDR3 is TGTGCCAGCAGCCGGGGGGCTAGCGGGAGTGCAGATACGCAGTATTTT.

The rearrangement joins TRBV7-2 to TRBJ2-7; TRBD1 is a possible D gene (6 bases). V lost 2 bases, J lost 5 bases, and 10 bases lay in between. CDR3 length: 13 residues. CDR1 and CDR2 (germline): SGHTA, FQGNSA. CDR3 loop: CASSLTGHDEQYF. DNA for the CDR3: TGTGCCAGCAGCTTAACAGGGCACGACGAGCAGTACTTC.

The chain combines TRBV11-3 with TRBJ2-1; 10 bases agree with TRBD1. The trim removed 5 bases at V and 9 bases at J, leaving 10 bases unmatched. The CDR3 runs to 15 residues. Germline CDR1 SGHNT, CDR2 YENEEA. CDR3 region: CASSEGQGPLGEQFF. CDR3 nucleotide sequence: TGTGCCAGCAGCGAGGGACAGGGGCCCCTCGGTGAGCAGTTCTTC.

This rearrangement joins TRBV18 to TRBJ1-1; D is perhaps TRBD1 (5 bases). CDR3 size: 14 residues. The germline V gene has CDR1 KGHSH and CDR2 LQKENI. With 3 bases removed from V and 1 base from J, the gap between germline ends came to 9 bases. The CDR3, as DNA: TGTGCCAGCTCACCGGCAGGGAAGAACACTGAAGCTTTCTTT. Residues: CASSPAGKNTEAFF. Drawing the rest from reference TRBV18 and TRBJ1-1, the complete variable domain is NAGVMQNPRHLVRRRGQEARLRCSPMKGHSHVYWYRQLPEEGLKFMVYLQKENIIDESGMPKERFSAEFPKEGPSILRIQQVVRGDSAAYFCASSPAGKNTEAFFGQGTRLTVV.